The 19 T cell receptor beta chains below all came from one sample that was sequenced in a study of cytomegalovirus exposure and HLA in healthy donors. Some clones are missing from TCRdb's copy, which holds only in-frame ones; the method was immunoSEQ multiplex PCR. The data show some 88,000 clones, roughly 97% seen once. Material: PBMCs. These receptors came from a young man in good health and CMV-seronegative.

This chain uses TRBV9 with TRBJ2-5, with 13 bases that match TRBD2. TRBJ2-7 matches the DNA end more closely, so the J call is doubtful. CDR3 length equals 16 residues. CDR1 SGDLS and CDR2 YYNGEE come from the germline V gene. CDR3 sequence (DNA): TGTGCCAGCAGCACAGGGACTAGCGGGAACCCCTACGAGCAGTACTTC. It translates to CASSTGTSGNPYEQYF.

The chain combines TRBV9 with TRBJ2-1; D might be TRBD1 (5 bases). With 4 bases removed from V and 7 bases from J, the gap between germline ends came to 15 bases. The CDR3 is 14 residues long. CDR1 is SGDLS, CDR2 YYNGEE, per germline. CDR3 loop: CASSSQGGWNEQFF. The DNA for the CDR3 is TGTGCCAGCAGCTCTCAGGGTGGTTGGAATGAGCAGTTCTTC.

CDR3 coding DNA: TGTGCCAGCACCCCGACTAGCGGGCCTAACAATGAGCAGTTCTTC. Translation: CASTPTSGPNNEQFF. V gene TRBV2 combines with J gene TRBJ2-1; 10 nucleotides agree with TRBD2. The V gene end was trimmed by 7 bases and the J gene end by 5 bases; junction bases not matched to a gene: 8. CDR1 and CDR2 (germline): SNHLY, FYNNEI. The CDR3 contains 15 residues. Variable domain in full (rest from reference TRBV2 and TRBJ2-1): EPEVTQTPSHQVTQMGQEVILRCVPISNHLYFYWYRQILGQKVEFLVSFYNNEISEKSEIFDDQFSVERPDGSNFTLKIRSTKLEDSAMYFCASTPTSGPNNEQFFGPGTRLTVL.

The J gene is TRBJ1-1, the V gene TRBV6-1, with TRBD1 as a possible D gene (5 bases). This CDR3 is built from 14 residues. V was cut by 7 bases and J by 2 bases, with 14 bases left in between. CDR1 and CDR2 from the germline V gene are MNHNS and SASEGT. The CDR3 bases are TGTGCCAGCAACCTAGCGGGGGTAAACACTGAAGCTTTCTTT. Its protein product is CASNLAGVNTEAFF.

The CDR3 nucleotides are TGTGCCAGCACCCCTTCGGGGACAGGGGGTTATGGCTACACCTTC. Its translation: CASTPSGTGGYGYTF. The J gene is TRBJ1-2, the V gene TRBV6-5; 11 nucleotides agree with TRBD1. Germline CDR1 is MNHEY and CDR2 is SVGAGI. V trimming: 7 bases; J trimming: 5 bases; junction bases outside the gene matches: 9. The CDR3 has 15 residues.

The chain has TRBV4-3 and TRBJ2-3; D is possibly TRBD1 (5 bases). This CDR3 is built from 15 residues. Trimming left V 1 base short and J 3 bases short, with 11 bases between. The germline V gene has CDR1 LGHNA and CDR2 YSLEER. The CDR3 reads CASSQGQFTTDTQYF. In DNA, the CDR3 is TGCGCCAGCAGCCAAGGACAGTTTACTACAGATACGCAGTATTTT.

The J gene is TRBJ1-2, the V gene TRBV6-1; 8 nucleotides agree with TRBD1. J lost 7 bases, V lost 3 bases, and 10 bases had no gene match. The V gene's germline CDR1 is MNHNS and CDR2 SASEGT. The CDR3 sequence is 15 residues long. CDR3 loop: CASSDLGRGHGGYTF. Written as DNA, the CDR3 is TGTGCCAGCAGTGATCTTGGCAGGGGGCACGGTGGCTACACCTTC.

The chain carries TRBV9 and TRBJ2-5, with 9 bases fitting TRBD2. Per the germline V gene, CDR1 is SGDLS and CDR2 is YYNGEE. The trim removed 0 bases at V and 5 bases at J, leaving 11 bases unmatched. The CDR3 has 17 residues. The CDR3 here is CASSVGLAGTSGETQYF. The CDR3 nucleotides read TGTGCCAGCAGCGTAGGGCTAGCGGGAACGTCAGGGGAGACCCAGTACTTC.

The rearrangement links TRBV7-2 to TRBJ2-3; 8 nucleotides line up with TRBD2. V was pared by 4 bases and J by 1 base, with 10 bases of the junction left unmatched. The CDR3 covers 17 residues. The germline CDR1 and CDR2 sequences are SGHTA and FQGNSA. The CDR3 loop reads CASSYGGRISGTDTQYF. The CDR3 DNA sequence: TGTGCCAGCAGCTATGGCGGGAGGATCTCCGGCACAGATACGCAGTATTTT.

The rearrangement uses TRBV9 and TRBJ2-1; D unresolved. Germline lookup yields CDR1 SGDLS and CDR2 YYNGEE. This CDR3 comprises 12 residues. Trimming pared 5 bases from V and 9 bases from J, leaving 12 bases between. CDR3 sequence reads: CASSPSGTEQFF. CDR3 nucleotide sequence: TGTGCCAGCAGTCCTAGTGGAACTGAGCAGTTCTTC.

The genes are TRBV11-3 and TRBJ2-1; D is perhaps TRBD2 (6 bases). Germline V gene data show CDR1 as SGHNT and CDR2 as YENEEA. The ends were cut back, 5 bases at V and 4 bases at J, with 18 bases in the middle. The CDR3 runs to 16 residues. The CDR3 region is CASSLQGIGGYNEQFF. The CDR3 nucleotides are TGTGCCAGCAGCCTGCAGGGCATCGGGGGATACAATGAGCAGTTCTTC.

The CDR3 nucleotides read TGTGCCAGCAGCCGATTTATTAAACGACAGATCATAACAGATACGCAGTATTTT. It is translated as CASSRFIKRQIITDTQYF. This rearrangement joins TRBV5-4 to TRBJ2-3, with D tentatively TRBD1 (5 bases). With 4 bases removed from V and 3 bases from J, the gap between germline ends came to 24 bases. CDR3 length equals 18 residues. CDR1 and CDR2 (germline): SGHNT, YYREEE (reference sequence).

The chain employs TRBV5-6 and TRBJ2-7, with TRBD2 matching over 7 bases. The CDR3 consists of 15 residues. V lost 4 bases, J lost 0 bases, and 7 bases stayed unmatched. The germline V gene encodes CDR1 SGHDT and CDR2 YYEEEE. Here the CDR3 reads CASSPIAGSSYEQYF. The CDR3 nucleotides are TGTGCCAGCAGCCCAATAGCGGGTAGCTCCTACGAGCAGTACTTC.

The V call is TRBV10-3, the J call TRBJ1-2; 8 bases match TRBD1. Germline V CDR1 and CDR2: ENHRY, SYGVKD. Unmatched junction bases numbered 4, after V lost 6 bases and J lost 4 bases. This CDR3 region has 13 residues. CDR3 nucleotides: TGTGCCATCAGGACAGGGGAACCCTATGGCTACACCTTC. As protein: CAIRTGEPYGYTF.

The J gene is TRBJ2-3, the V gene TRBV2; 10 nucleotides align to TRBD2. J gave up 0 bases and V 6 bases, and 6 bases lay outside the gene matches. The CDR3 loop spans 16 amino acids. The V gene's germline CDR1 is SNHLY and CDR2 FYNNEI. For the CDR3, the DNA is TGTGCCAGCAGAAGAACTAGCGGGGCTAGCACAGATACGCAGTATTTT. Its protein is CASRRTSGASTDTQYF.

The chain combines TRBV4-3 with TRBJ2-2; tentative D call: TRBD2 (5 bases). The CDR3 sequence is 15 residues long. Per the germline V gene, CDR1 is LGHNA and CDR2 is YSLEER. Trimming stripped 4 bases from V and 3 bases from J, with 12 bases between. In DNA, the CDR3 is TGCGCCAGCAGCCCCGGACTGGACGACACCGGGGAGCTGTTTTTT. Translated: CASSPGLDDTGELFF.

The V and J genes are TRBV2 and TRBJ2-3; D possibly corresponds to TRBD2 (5 bases). Germline V gene lookup returns CDR1 SNHLY and CDR2 FYNNEI. The germline V and J ends were trimmed by 7 bases and 2 bases, with 13 bases remaining between them. The CDR3 is made up of 14 amino acids. The CDR3 DNA reads TGTGCCAGCAAGAGGACTCTCATCACAGATACGCAGTATTTT. This translates into CASKRTLITDTQYF.

The CDR3 DNA follows: TGTGCCAGCAGCCTCTCCGGGACTAGCGCCACAGATACGCAGTATTTT. Amino acid sequence: CASSLSGTSATDTQYF. The gene calls are TRBV13 and TRBJ2-3, with 10 nucleotides matching TRBD2. The CDR3 loop spans 16 amino acids. Germline CDR1 reads PRHDT; CDR2 reads FYEKMQ (reference sequence). V was pared by 5 bases and J by 2 bases, with 7 bases of the junction left unmatched.

This chain uses TRBV4-3 with TRBJ2-7; D is perhaps TRBD1 (5 bases). The CDR3 spans 14 residues. CDR1 and CDR2 (germline): LGHNA, YSLEER. V was cut by 0 bases and J by 4 bases, with 10 bases left in between. The CDR3: CASSQDRVGYEQYV. CDR3 nucleotides: TGCGCCAGCAGCCAAGACAGGGTGGGATACGAGCAGTACGTC.